A selection of T cell receptor beta chains follows, all from one sample in a study of T cells in Graves' hyperthyroidism and ophthalmopathy. TCRdb fed the multiplex PCR reads into MiXCR, producing one record per CDR3 protein. The data hold about 640,000 distinct CDR3 sequences, with roughly 15% observed a single time. Sequenced sample: blood. The receptor set was obtained from a woman aged 50 to 60 with Graves' ophthalmopathy. CDR3s include the opening cysteine and the closing phenylalanine or tryptophan. The D gene is left open where the match is weak. Where a row states a size, it is once, few, many or the class of an expanded clone; other rows omit it.

size,J,V,D,CDR3,DNA
.,TRBJ2-7,TRBV11-3,TRBD2,CASSLGGVGGSVDEQYF,TGTGCCAGCAGCTTAGGGGGGGTCGGCGGGAGTGTGGACGAGCAGTACTTC
.,TRBJ2-3,TRBV15,.,CATGRGSTDTQYF,TGTGCCACCGGTCGCGGGAGCACAGATACGCAGTATTTT
.,TRBJ2-6,TRBV7-7,TRBD2,CASSPFSGWISGANVLTF,TGTGCTAGCAGCCCGTTTAGCGGGTGGATCTCTGGGGCCAACGTCCTGACTTTC
many,TRBJ2-2,TRBV2,.,CASLGWRRGTGELFF,TGTGCCAGCTTAGGGTGGAGGCGGGGCACCGGGGAGCTGTTTTTT
many,TRBJ1-2,TRBV6-1,TRBD1,CASSDRQGAWGYGYTF,TGTGCCAGCAGTGACCGACAGGGGGCATGGGGCTATGGCTACACCTTC
many,TRBJ2-7,TRBV7-9,.,CASSTGERRYEQYF,TGTGCCAGCAGCACAGGAGAACGAAGGTACGAGCAGTACTTC
few,TRBJ1-5,TRBV6-1,.,CASGQLSNQPQHF,TGTGCCAGCGGACAGCTGAGCAATCAGCCCCAGCATTTT
many,TRBJ1-1,TRBV5-1,.,CASSLGEVETEAFF,TGCGCCAGCAGCTTAGGGGAGGTGGAAACTGAAGCTTTCTTT
.,TRBJ1-2,TRBV11-1,.,CASSPPRRKGSGYSYGYTF,TGTGCCAGCAGCCCCCCCCGGAGGAAGGGGAGCGGTTATTCCTATGGCTACACCTTC
many,TRBJ2-7,TRBV18,.,CASSPPGSSYEQYF,TGTGCCAGCTCACCCCCGGGGAGCTCCTACGAGCAGTACTTC
many,TRBJ1-2,TRBV24-1,.,CATRYRDGGYTF,TGTGCCACCAGGTACCGGGACGGTGGCTACACCTTC
many,TRBJ2-3,TRBV7-2,.,CASSLALPGRGTDTQYF,TGTGCCAGCAGCTTAGCTCTCCCCGGCCGAGGCACAGATACGCAGTATTTT
.,TRBJ2-2,TRBV4-1,TRBD2,CASSQDITGGRQELFF,TGCGCCAGCAGCCAAGATATAACGGGAGGGCGTCAGGAGCTGTTTTTT
few,TRBJ2-7,TRBV27,TRBD1,CASSLQGVYEQYF,TGTGCCAGCAGTTTACAGGGGGTCTACGAGCAGTACTTC
many,TRBJ2-7,TRBV7-8,.,CASSLENGLSYEQYF,TGTGCCAGCAGCTTAGAAAACGGGCTCTCCTACGAGCAGTACTTC
many,TRBJ2-1,TRBV28,TRBD2,CASRGGSDEQFF,TGTGCCAGCAGGGGGGGGTCCGACGAGCAGTTCTTC
many,TRBJ2-5,TRBV20-1,.,CSASSLEVAETQYF,TGCAGTGCTAGCTCCTTAGAGGTTGCGGAGACCCAGTACTTC
many,TRBJ2-7,TRBV5-1,TRBD1,CASSSTGANYEQYF,TGCGCCAGCAGCTCGACAGGGGCGAACTACGAGCAGTACTTC
many,TRBJ1-1,TRBV7-9,.,CASSLGEHRNTEAFF,TGTGCCAGCAGCTTAGGGGAACACCGGAACACTGAAGCTTTCTTT
many,TRBJ2-1,TRBV7-9,TRBD2,CASSRLAGNQFF,TGTGCCAGCAGCAGACTAGCGGGAAATCAGTTCTTC
.,TRBJ1-6,TRBV10-3,TRBD1,CAISPQQGQGSPLHF,TGTGCCATCAGCCCCCAACAGGGGCAGGGCTCACCCCTCCACTTT
few,TRBJ1-1,TRBV7-9,.,CASSLNHPGHPNTEAFF,TGTGCCAGCAGCTTAAATCACCCGGGACACCCGAACACTGAAGCTTTCTTT
many,TRBJ1-4,TRBV29-1,TRBD1,CSARTGVGEKLFF,TGCAGCGCTAGAACAGGGGTCGGGGAAAAACTGTTTTTT
.,TRBJ1-1,TRBV4-3,TRBD1,CASSQGPTGGLITEAFF,TGCGCCAGCAGCCAGGGGCCCACAGGGGGTTTGATCACTGAAGCTTTCTTT
many,TRBJ1-1,TRBV12-3/TRBV12-4,.,CASSARTEGNTEAFF,TGTGCCAGCAGTGCCCGGACGGAAGGGAACACTGAAGCTTTCTTT
many,TRBJ1-2,TRBV2,.,CASSGQRANYGYTF,TGTGCCAGCAGTGGACAAAGAGCTAACTATGGCTACACCTTC
many,TRBJ2-7,TRBV20-1,.,CSARANLVAISHEQYF,TGCAGTGCTAGAGCCAACCTAGTTGCGATCTCCCACGAGCAGTACTTC
many,TRBJ1-1,TRBV30,.,CAWSVGRERAFF,TGTGCCTGGAGTGTAGGCAGGGAAAGGGCTTTCTTT
many,TRBJ2-1,TRBV3-1,.,CASSQAGVGYNEQFF,TGTGCCAGCAGCCAAGCGGGAGTAGGGTACAATGAGCAGTTCTTC
.,TRBJ2-7,TRBV5-8,.,CASSFIGGYEQYF,TGTGCCAGCAGCTTTATCGGGGGCTACGAGCAGTACTTC